This T cell receptor (beta chain) is from a study of cytomegalovirus exposure and HLA in healthy donors. Amplification used 60 Vbeta primers and 13 Jbeta primers. The table came from immunoSEQ multiplex PCR; TCRdb's copy has only in-frame clones and leaves some out. The table includes around 180,000 clones, over 70% detected once. The TCR originated in a man aged 40-55 years in good health and CMV-seronegative. The sample taken for sequencing was PBMCs.

CDR3 loop: CASSQTSGGPYEQYF. In DNA, the CDR3 is TGTGCCAGCAGCCAGACTAGCGGGGGGCCCTACGAGCAGTACTTC. The chain links TRBV7-2 to TRBJ2-7; 13 bases fit TRBD2. V lost 5 bases and J lost 2; bases outside the gene matches: 3. The CDR3 contains 15 residues. Germline V CDR1 and CDR2: SGHTA, FQGNSA.